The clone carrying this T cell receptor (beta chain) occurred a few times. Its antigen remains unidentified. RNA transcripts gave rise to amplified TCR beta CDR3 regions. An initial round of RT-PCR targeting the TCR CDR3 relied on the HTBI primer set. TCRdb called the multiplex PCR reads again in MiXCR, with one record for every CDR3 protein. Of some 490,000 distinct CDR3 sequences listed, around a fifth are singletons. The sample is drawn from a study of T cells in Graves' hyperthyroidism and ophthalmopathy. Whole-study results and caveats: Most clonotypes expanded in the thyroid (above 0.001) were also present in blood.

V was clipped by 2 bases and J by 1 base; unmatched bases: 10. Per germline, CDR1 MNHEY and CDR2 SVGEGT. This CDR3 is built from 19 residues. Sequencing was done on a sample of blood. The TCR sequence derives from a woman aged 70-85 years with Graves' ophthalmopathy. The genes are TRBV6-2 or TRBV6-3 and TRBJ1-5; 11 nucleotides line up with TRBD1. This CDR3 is CASSYRRRTGGASNQPQHF. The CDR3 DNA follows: TGTGCCAGCAGTTACCGCCGTAGGACAGGGGGCGCGAGCAATCAGCCCCAGCATTTT.